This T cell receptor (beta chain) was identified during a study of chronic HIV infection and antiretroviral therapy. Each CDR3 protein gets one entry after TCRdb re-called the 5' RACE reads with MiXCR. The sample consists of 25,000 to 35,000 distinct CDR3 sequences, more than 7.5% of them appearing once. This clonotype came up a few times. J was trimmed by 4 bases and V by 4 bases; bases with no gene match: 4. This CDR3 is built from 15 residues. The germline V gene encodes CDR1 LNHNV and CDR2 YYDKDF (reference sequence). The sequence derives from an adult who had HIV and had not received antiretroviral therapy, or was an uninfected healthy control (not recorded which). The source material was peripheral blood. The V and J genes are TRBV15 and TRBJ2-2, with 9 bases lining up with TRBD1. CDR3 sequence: CATSIRQGGTGELFF. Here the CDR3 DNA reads TGTGCCACCAGCATCCGACAGGGGGGCACCGGGGAGCTGTTTTTT.